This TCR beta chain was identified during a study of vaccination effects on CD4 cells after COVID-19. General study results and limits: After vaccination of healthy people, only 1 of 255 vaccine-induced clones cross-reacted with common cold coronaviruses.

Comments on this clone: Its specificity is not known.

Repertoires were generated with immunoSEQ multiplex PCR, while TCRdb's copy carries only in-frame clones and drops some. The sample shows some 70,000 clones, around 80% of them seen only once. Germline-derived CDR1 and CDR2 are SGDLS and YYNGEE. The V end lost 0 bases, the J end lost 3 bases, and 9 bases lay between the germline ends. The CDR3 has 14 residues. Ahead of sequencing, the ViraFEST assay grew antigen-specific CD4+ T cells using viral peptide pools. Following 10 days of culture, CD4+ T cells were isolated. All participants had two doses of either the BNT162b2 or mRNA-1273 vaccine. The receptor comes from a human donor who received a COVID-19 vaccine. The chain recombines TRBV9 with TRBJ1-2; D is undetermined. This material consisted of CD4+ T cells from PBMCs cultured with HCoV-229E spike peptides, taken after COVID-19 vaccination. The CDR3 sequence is CASSVDGGHYGYTF. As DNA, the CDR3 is TGTGCCAGCAGCGTAGATGGAGGGCACTATGGCTACACCTTC.